This T cell receptor beta chain originates from a study of T cells in Graves' hyperthyroidism and ophthalmopathy. The CDR3 covers 15 residues. Per the germline V gene, CDR1 is MNHNS and CDR2 is SASEGT. V was cut by 5 bases and J by 2 bases, with 15 bases left in between. Study results and caveats: Ophthalmopathy got predicted by the model a median approximately 6 months before its onset.

Amplification targeted TCR beta CDR3 regions from RNA transcripts. During a first-round RT-PCR of the TCR CDR3, the HTBI primer set was used. TCRdb independently ran MiXCR on the multiplex PCR reads; one entry per CDR3 protein. This table has 490,000 or so distinct CDR3 sequences, approximately 23% appearing once. In the ophthalmopathy cohort, Clinical Activity Score was at least 3, NOSPECS grade at least 4, and duration under 3 months. This clonotype was picked up a small number of times. Its antigen remains unidentified. This sequence originates from a woman in her 70s with Graves' ophthalmopathy. Sequencing used blood. The genes are TRBV6-1 and TRBJ1-1; D gene unclear. CDR3 nucleotide sequence: TGTGCCAGCAGTATAGCGTATGATCCAAACACTGAAGCTTTCTTT. Its protein is CASSIAYDPNTEAFF.